This TCR beta chain stems from a study of blood T cell repertoires in COVID-19. Under the authors' procedure: Reference gene primer amplification gave nucleated cell count estimates. Here immunoSEQ multiplex PCR was the method, and the copy in TCRdb shows in-frame clones only, minus some. V, J and clone size reflect that table, while D and trimming were determined from the DNA. Of 200,000 to 250,000 clones in the sample, about nine tenths were seen once. Trimming at V came to 8 bases and at J to 1 base, leaving 7 bases not matched to a gene. The CDR3 spans 15 residues. Germline-derived CDR1 and CDR2 are LNHDA and SQIVND (reference sequence).

Sequencing was carried out using PBMCs or T cells enriched from blood (not recorded which). The sequence came from a woman between 25 and 40 years old who had recovered from COVID-19. V and J are TRBV19 and TRBJ1-1; 10 bases align to TRBD1. CDR3 residues: CASEGQGDRNTEAFF. The CDR3 nucleotides read TGTGCCAGTGAAGGACAGGGGGACAGGAACACTGAAGCTTTCTTT. Full variable domain (rest looked up from reference TRBV19 and TRBJ1-1): DGGITQSPKYLFRKEGQNVTLSCEQNLNHDAMYWYRQDPGQGLRLIYYSQIVNDFQKGDIAEGYSVSREKKESFPLTVTSAQKNPTAFYLCASEGQGDRNTEAFFGQGTRLTVV.